The T cell receptor (beta chain) described here comes from a study of T cell changes during pregnancy in multiple sclerosis. Germline-derived CDR1 and CDR2 are GTSNPN and SVGIG (reference sequence). V was shortened by 1 base and J by 3 bases, with 9 bases between the two germline ends. The CDR3 runs to 13 residues. Here immunoSEQ multiplex PCR was the method, and the copy in TCRdb shows in-frame clones only, minus some. There are about 60,000 clones in the sample; 96% occur only once, and around 2.5% lies in the top ten. The chain uses TRBV30 and TRBJ1-1; no clear D gene. The origin of this receptor is a female donor with multiple sclerosis, enrolled in a pregnancy study. Sequences were derived from CD8+ T cells from peripheral blood mononuclear cells, sampled after pregnancy. The CDR3 here is CAWSDSGDTEAFF. The CDR3 DNA follows: TGTGCCTGGAGTGATAGTGGAGACACTGAAGCTTTCTTT.